A selection of T cell receptor beta chains follows, all from one sample in a study of post-analysis software for immune sequencing data. TCRdb re-derived calls from the PCR reads in MiXCR, one entry per CDR3 protein. This table has about 430,000 distinct CDR3 sequences, more than 30% appearing once. Sequenced material: blood. The receptor source for this set is a girl aged 2-10 years with multiple sclerosis. Each CDR3 is given with its conserved first and last residue. The order of the fields is CDR3 DNA, CDR3 protein, J gene, clone size, D gene, V gene. The D gene is left open where the match is weak. Clone size is shown for a subset of rows, as once, few, many or a class of expanded clone.

CDR3nt: TGTGCCAGCATTAGCGTAAACCAAGAGACCCAGTACTTC; CDR3aa: CASISVNQETQYF; j_gene: TRBJ2-5; abundance: few; d_gene: -; v_gene: TRBV12-3/TRBV12-4
CDR3nt: TGTGCCAGCAGCGCTTTCCCCTCCTACGAGCAGTACTTC; CDR3aa: CASSAFPSYEQYF; j_gene: TRBJ2-7; abundance: -; d_gene: -; v_gene: TRBV9
CDR3nt: TGTGCCAGCAGCTTGGGACAGAGCTCCCACAATGAGCAGTTCTTC; CDR3aa: CASSLGQSSHNEQFF; j_gene: TRBJ2-1; abundance: -; d_gene: TRBD1; v_gene: TRBV7-6
CDR3nt: TGTGCCAGCGGGGTGATGGACACTGAAGCTTTCTTT; CDR3aa: CASGVMDTEAFF; j_gene: TRBJ1-1; abundance: -; d_gene: -; v_gene: TRBV28
CDR3nt: TGCAGCGCGGGACAGGGTGCGGGTGAAGCTTTCTTT; CDR3aa: CSAGQGAGEAFF; j_gene: TRBJ1-1; abundance: -; d_gene: TRBD1; v_gene: TRBV29-1
CDR3nt: TGTGCCAGCAGTTACCCCGGGGCAGGTTACTACGAGCAGTACTTC; CDR3aa: CASSYPGAGYYEQYF; j_gene: TRBJ2-7; abundance: many; d_gene: -; v_gene: TRBV6-5
CDR3nt: TGCGCCAGCAGCTTACTGACAGTGAACACTGAAGCTTTCTTT; CDR3aa: CASSLLTVNTEAFF; j_gene: TRBJ1-1; abundance: -; d_gene: -; v_gene: TRBV5-1
CDR3nt: TGCGCCAGCGGCTTGGAAGGGACTGGTGGCTACACCTTC; CDR3aa: CASGLEGTGGYTF; j_gene: TRBJ1-2; abundance: once; d_gene: -; v_gene: TRBV5-1
CDR3nt: TGCGCCAGCAGCACCCTAGCGGGGGCCAGGGATGAGCAGTTCTTC; CDR3aa: CASSTLAGARDEQFF; j_gene: TRBJ2-1; abundance: -; d_gene: TRBD2; v_gene: TRBV5-1
CDR3nt: TGTGCCAGCAGCTTGTCCGCCGGGCAGGGGATCTACGAGCAGTACTTC; CDR3aa: CASSLSAGQGIYEQYF; j_gene: TRBJ2-7; abundance: -; d_gene: -; v_gene: TRBV5-5
CDR3nt: TGCAGCGTTGGAACAGGGAGTTCCTACCAAGAGACCCAGTACTTC; CDR3aa: CSVGTGSSYQETQYF; j_gene: TRBJ2-5; abundance: -; d_gene: -; v_gene: TRBV29-1
CDR3nt: TGCAGTGCTAGAGTCCTAGCGGGAAATGTCTACGAGCAGTACTTC; CDR3aa: CSARVLAGNVYEQYF; j_gene: TRBJ2-7; abundance: few; d_gene: TRBD2; v_gene: TRBV20-1
CDR3nt: TGTGCCAGTAGCGGGAGCAAAAACATTCAGTACTTC; CDR3aa: CASSGSKNIQYF; j_gene: TRBJ2-4; abundance: -; d_gene: TRBD2; v_gene: TRBV9
CDR3nt: TGCAGTGCTAGAGTCCCACAGGTGTCGCCTGAAGCTTTCTTT; CDR3aa: CSARVPQVSPEAFF; j_gene: TRBJ1-1; abundance: -; d_gene: -; v_gene: TRBV20-1
CDR3nt: TGTGCCAGCAGTGCAAGGTTGGTCGGCTACACCTTC; CDR3aa: CASSARLVGYTF; j_gene: TRBJ1-2; abundance: -; d_gene: -; v_gene: TRBV6-1
CDR3nt: TGTGCCAGCAGCTTGGGACAGATCTCTGGGGCCAACGTCCTGACTTTC; CDR3aa: CASSLGQISGANVLTF; j_gene: TRBJ2-6; abundance: -; d_gene: TRBD1; v_gene: TRBV7-2
CDR3nt: TGCGCCAGCAGCTTGGGGACTCAAATGGGAAAGACCCAGTACTTC; CDR3aa: CASSLGTQMGKTQYF; j_gene: TRBJ2-5; abundance: few; d_gene: -; v_gene: TRBV5-1
CDR3nt: TGTGCCAGCAGCCAAGGGCTGCTAGCGGGAGCCGAGCAGTACTTC; CDR3aa: CASSQGLLAGAEQYF; j_gene: TRBJ2-7; abundance: -; d_gene: TRBD2; v_gene: TRBV7-9
CDR3nt: TGTGCCAGCACCCCCTTCGGGACACTCAACAATGAGCGGTACTTC; CDR3aa: CASTPFGTLNNERYF; j_gene: TRBJ2-5; abundance: -; d_gene: -; v_gene: TRBV27
CDR3nt: TGTGCCAGCAGCTTAGCGGGAAGTGAGCAGTTCTTC; CDR3aa: CASSLAGSEQFF; j_gene: TRBJ2-1; abundance: many; d_gene: -; v_gene: TRBV7-9
CDR3nt: TGTGCTAGCAGCCCGGGGGGTATTTTGGCAAGGCAAGAGACCCAGTACTTC; CDR3aa: CASSPGGILARQETQYF; j_gene: TRBJ2-5; abundance: -; d_gene: TRBD2; v_gene: TRBV7-7
CDR3nt: TGTGCCAGCAGCCCCCCCCGCGCGGGGGACAGGGCCAAAAACATTCAGTACTTC; CDR3aa: CASSPPRAGDRAKNIQYF; j_gene: TRBJ2-4; abundance: few; d_gene: -; v_gene: TRBV7-9
CDR3nt: TGTGCCAGCAGTTTAGTTGGGATGTTGGGGACCCTATCGCAGCGCTCCTGGGTCTACGAGCAGTACTTC; CDR3aa: CASSLVGMLGTLSQRSWVYEQYF; j_gene: TRBJ2-7; abundance: -; d_gene: -; v_gene: TRBV28
CDR3nt: TGCGCCAGCAGCTTGCGGCAAGGAGGGCCCTATGGCTACACCTTC; CDR3aa: CASSLRQGGPYGYTF; j_gene: TRBJ1-2; abundance: few; d_gene: -; v_gene: TRBV5-1
CDR3nt: TGTGCCAGCAGCCCCCGGGGCCCTCTAAATGAGCAGTTCTTC; CDR3aa: CASSPRGPLNEQFF; j_gene: TRBJ2-1; abundance: few; d_gene: -; v_gene: TRBV9
CDR3nt: TGTGCCACCAGCAGAGATCACGGTAGCACAGATACGCAGTATTTT; CDR3aa: CATSRDHGSTDTQYF; j_gene: TRBJ2-3; abundance: few; d_gene: -; v_gene: TRBV15
CDR3nt: TGTGCCAGCAGCGTAGGGGACGACAATCGGGAGACCCAGTACTTC; CDR3aa: CASSVGDDNRETQYF; j_gene: TRBJ2-5; abundance: -; d_gene: -; v_gene: TRBV9
CDR3nt: TGCGCCAGCAGCACAGGGACAGGGGGCCTTTCGGACGAGCAGTACTTC; CDR3aa: CASSTGTGGLSDEQYF; j_gene: TRBJ2-7; abundance: -; d_gene: TRBD1; v_gene: TRBV5-1
CDR3nt: TGCAGTGCTAGAGCTAGCGGGAAACTCTACGAGCAGTACTTC; CDR3aa: CSARASGKLYEQYF; j_gene: TRBJ2-7; abundance: -; d_gene: TRBD2; v_gene: TRBV20-1
CDR3nt: TGCAGTGCTCCCTCCGGGACAGGGCCTCTCGAGCAGTACTTC; CDR3aa: CSAPSGTGPLEQYF; j_gene: TRBJ2-7; abundance: -; d_gene: TRBD1; v_gene: TRBV20-1
CDR3nt: TGTGCCAGCAGCTGGGCTAGCGGGATAACGATCGATGAGCAGTTCTTC; CDR3aa: CASSWASGITIDEQFF; j_gene: TRBJ2-1; abundance: -; d_gene: TRBD2; v_gene: TRBV7-2
CDR3nt: TGCAGCGTTGCTGCGCGACTAGCTTTAGGGGAGCAGTTCTTC; CDR3aa: CSVAARLALGEQFF; j_gene: TRBJ2-1; abundance: -; d_gene: TRBD2; v_gene: TRBV29-1
CDR3nt: TGTGCCAGCAGACCCCCCACTAGTTTGGAAGAGACCCAGTACTTC; CDR3aa: CASRPPTSLEETQYF; j_gene: TRBJ2-5; abundance: few; d_gene: -; v_gene: TRBV28
CDR3nt: TGTGCCAGCAGCCCGTCAACTGGAACTAGGTTCTCCTACAATGAGCAGTTCTTC; CDR3aa: CASSPSTGTRFSYNEQFF; j_gene: TRBJ2-1; abundance: -; d_gene: -; v_gene: TRBV11-2
CDR3nt: TGTGCCAGCAGCTCCAAGACTAGCGGAGGGGAGACCCAGTACTTC; CDR3aa: CASSSKTSGGETQYF; j_gene: TRBJ2-5; abundance: -; d_gene: TRBD2; v_gene: TRBV7-7
CDR3nt: TGTGCCAGCAGCTTAGTCCAGGGCTATGGCTACACCTTC; CDR3aa: CASSLVQGYGYTF; j_gene: TRBJ1-2; abundance: many; d_gene: -; v_gene: TRBV7-8
CDR3nt: TGTGCCAGCAGTTCCCCCTCGGGGGGCAATATATACGAGCAGTACTTC; CDR3aa: CASSSPSGGNIYEQYF; j_gene: TRBJ2-7; abundance: few; d_gene: -; v_gene: TRBV28
CDR3nt: TGCAGTGCTAGAGATCCGGGACTAGCGGTACAAGAGACCCAGTACTTC; CDR3aa: CSARDPGLAVQETQYF; j_gene: TRBJ2-5; abundance: -; d_gene: TRBD2; v_gene: TRBV20-1